The 20 T cell receptor beta chains below come from one sample, sequenced in a study of T-cell memory formation after mild COVID-19. TCRdb recomputed calls from the 5' RACE reads with MiXCR, one row per CDR3 protein. Found here are approximately 100,000 distinct CDR3 sequences, about 23% of them singletons; the top ten hold roughly 40%. Sequenced material: PBMCs or a T cell subset sorted from them (not recorded which). These receptors were obtained from a man younger than 35 who had mild COVID-19 (a few samples of this study predate the infection). Cell type and time point are not known.

This chain connects TRBV4-1 to TRBJ2-7; D is unresolved. Germline assignment: CDR1 MGHRA and CDR2 YSYEKL. CDR3 length equals 15 residues. Trimming took 0 bases from V and 0 from J, leaving 9 bases between them. The CDR3 region has the DNA TGCGCCAGCAGCCAAGACAGGACCAGCTCCTACGAGCAGTACTTC. Its translation is CASSQDRTSSYEQYF.

The chain links TRBV7-6 to TRBJ2-5; no clear D gene. Germline V CDR1 and CDR2: SGHVS, FNYEAQ. The CDR3 runs to 14 residues. Trimming left V 3 bases short and J 2 bases short, with 10 bases between. The CDR3, as DNA: TGTGCCAGCAGCTTTTTTGATAGACAAGAGACCCAGTACTTC. The encoded protein is CASSFFDRQETQYF.

The J gene is TRBJ1-6, the V gene TRBV5-5; TRBD1 aligns across 8 bases. The V and J ends lost 1 base and 4 bases, in that order; junction bases with no gene match: 7. Germline V gives CDR1 SGHKS, CDR2 YYEKEE (reference sequence). CDR3 size: 17 residues. In DNA, the CDR3 is TGTGCCAGCAGCTTGCCGGGACAGGAGGCATATAATTCACCCCTCCACTTT. Translation: CASSLPGQEAYNSPLHF.

V gene TRBV28 combines with J gene TRBJ2-7, with D hard to call. The CDR3 is 13 residues long. The V gene's germline CDR1 is MDHEN and CDR2 SYDVKM. The V gene lost 3 bases and the J gene lost 1 base, with 7 bases spanning the gap. As DNA, the CDR3 is TGTGCCAGCAGTTTCCGGTGGTCCTACGAGCAGTACTTC. This translates into CASSFRWSYEQYF.

The V gene is TRBV12-3 or TRBV12-4, the J gene TRBJ1-1; D unresolved. This CDR3 has 13 amino acids. With 6 bases removed from V and 0 bases from J, the gap between germline ends came to 8 bases. The DNA of the CDR3 is TGTGCCAGCAGGGGAAGTATGAACACTGAAGCTTTCTTT. This encodes CASRGSMNTEAFF.

This clonotype was observed a handful of times. V and J are TRBV6-5 and TRBJ1-2, with D hard to call. Germline assignment: CDR1 MNHEY and CDR2 SVGAGI. Trimming took 0 bases from V and 1 from J, leaving 9 bases between them. The CDR3 sequence is 15 residues long. CDR3 sequence reads: CASSYSDGRNYGYTF. CDR3 in DNA: TGTGCCAGCAGTTACTCGGACGGGCGTAACTATGGCTACACCTTC.

In its sample, this clonotype was seen a few times. The chain employs TRBV5-1 and TRBJ2-7; D is unresolved. Germline V gene sequence: CDR1 SGHRS, CDR2 YFSETQ. V was cut by 0 bases and J by 5 bases, with 12 bases left in between. This CDR3 spans 14 amino acids. The CDR3 loop is CASSLETVKDEQYF. The DNA of the CDR3 is TGCGCCAGCAGCTTGGAGACCGTCAAAGACGAGCAGTACTTC. The variable domain in full, with the rest retrieved from reference TRBV5-1 and TRBJ2-7, is KAGVTQTPRYLIKTRGQQVTLSCSPISGHRSVSWYQQTPGQGLQFLFEYFSETQRNKGNFPGRFSGRQFSNSRSEMNVSTLELGDSALYLCASSLETVKDEQYFGPGTRLTVT.

The chain couples TRBV7-9 to TRBJ1-2, with D uncertain. CDR3 length: 13 residues. V shed 3 bases and J shed 6 bases, with 11 bases lying between them. CDR1 is SEHNR, CDR2 FQNEAQ, per germline (reference sequence). The CDR3 spells CASSFGDTNGYTF. Here the CDR3 DNA reads TGTGCCAGCAGCTTCGGGGATACTAATGGCTACACCTTC. Together with reference TRBV7-9 and TRBJ1-2, the CDR3 gives the full variable domain: DTGVSQNPRHKITKRGQNVTFRCDPISEHNRLYWYRQTLGQGPEFLTYFQNEAQLEKSRLLSDRFSAERPKGSFSTLEIQRTEQGDSAMYLCASSFGDTNGYTFGSGTRLTVV.

This clonotype has only a few counts. The CDR3 DNA follows: TGTGCCAGCAGCTTAGTCAGGGCCCGGGGCCCCCTCAATGAGCAGTTCTTC. This sequence encodes CASSLVRARGPLNEQFF. This rearrangement joins TRBV7-9 to TRBJ2-1, with D possibly called TRBD1 or TRBD2 (5 bases each). The CDR3 covers 17 residues. Germline loops: CDR1 SEHNR, CDR2 FQNEAQ (reference sequence). Trimming left V 1 base short and J 6 bases short, with 19 bases between.

This clonotype has just a few counts. J is TRBJ2-7 and V is TRBV6-5, with 10 nucleotides matching TRBD2. The CDR3 length is 14 residues. Germline trimming cut 0 bases from V and 7 bases from J; bases unmatched to any gene: 3. Germline V CDR1 and CDR2: MNHEY, SVGAGI. CDR3 DNA: TGTGCCAGCAGTTACTCCCTAGCGGGGGAGGAGCAGTACTTC. Its protein is CASSYSLAGEEQYF.

V gene TRBV5-8 combines with J gene TRBJ2-7; D gene uncertain. The V and J ends lost 4 bases and 3 bases respectively, with 5 bases between them. Germline V lookup: CDR1 SGHTS, CDR2 YDEGEE. The CDR3 is 11 residues long. CDR3 loop: CASSVNYEQYF. In nucleotides, the CDR3 is TGTGCCAGCAGCGTGAACTACGAGCAGTACTTC.

Only one count was recorded for this clonotype. This sequence joins TRBV27 and TRBJ1-5; D uncertain. The V end was cut by 8 bases, the J end by 0 bases, with 8 bases between. The CDR3 is 13 residues long. CDR1 and CDR2 (germline): MNHEY, SMNVEV (reference sequence). CDR3 sequence: CASAVYSNQPQHF. DNA of the CDR3: TGTGCCAGCGCAGTGTATAGCAATCAGCCCCAGCATTTT.

This clonotype was seen a handful of times. V gene TRBV5-5 combines with J gene TRBJ2-1; 7 positions match TRBD1. V gave up 0 bases and J gave up 9 bases; unmatched junction bases: 6. Per germline, CDR1 SGHKS and CDR2 YYEKEE (reference sequence). This CDR3 is built from 14 residues. The CDR3 loop reads CASSLADRIFEQFF. The DNA of the CDR3 is TGTGCCAGCAGCTTGGCGGACAGGATATTTGAGCAGTTCTTC.

There are a few counts of this clonotype. The gene calls are TRBV29-1 and TRBJ1-2; tentatively, D is TRBD1 (6 bases). The V and J ends lost 3 bases and 8 bases respectively, with 22 bases between them. The CDR3 sequence is 15 residues long. Germline CDR1 is SQVTM and CDR2 is ANQGSEA. The CDR3: CSVDSGLTGFEGYTF. The CDR3 DNA is TGCAGCGTTGACTCGGGGTTAACAGGGTTTGAGGGCTACACCTTC.

The chain recombines TRBV6-2 or TRBV6-3 with TRBJ2-1; 9 positions match TRBD2. This CDR3 contains 16 residues. Germline V lookup: CDR1 MNHEY, CDR2 SVGEGT. Trimming cost V 3 bases and J 8 bases; bases outside gene matches: 11. The CDR3 DNA is TGTGCCAGCAGTTATGATCCAGCGGGGGGCTCAGATGAGCAGTTCTTC. Protein: CASSYDPAGGSDEQFF.

CDR3 sequence: CASSSDVQTQYF. CDR3 in DNA: TGTGCCAGCAGTTCGGATGTGCAGACCCAGTACTTC. The chain has TRBV6-5 and TRBJ2-5; D is unresolved. Germline lookup yields CDR1 MNHEY and CDR2 SVGAGI. The V gene lost 4 bases and the J gene lost 6 bases, with 9 bases spanning the gap. The CDR3 length is 12 residues.

The rearrangement uses TRBV21-1 and TRBJ2-7; no check of the table's D call, TRBD1, against the DNA was made. TRBV21-1 is a listed pseudogene. The CDR3 has 11 amino acids. This CDR3 is CASRTSGEQYV. The CDR3 DNA sequence: TGTGCCAGCAGGACGTCAGGGGAGCAGTACGTC.

This clonotype was counted many times. This sequence joins TRBV6-6 and TRBJ2-7; 9 bases map to TRBD2. This CDR3 contains 14 residues. Germline loops: CDR1 MNHNY, CDR2 SVGAGI (reference sequence). V shed 3 bases and J 7 bases; nucleotides not matched to a gene: 7. The CDR3 protein is CASSYGSGGGEQYF. In DNA, the CDR3 is TGTGCCAGCAGTTATGGTAGCGGGGGTGGGGAGCAGTACTTC.

The V and J genes are TRBV29-1 and TRBJ1-2; D unclear. This CDR3 contains 18 residues. Per the germline V gene, CDR1 is SQVTM and CDR2 is ANQGSEA. Trimming stripped 1 base from V and 4 bases from J, with 25 bases between. This CDR3 reads CSVEGGYRALSAGYGYTF. Written as DNA, the CDR3 is TGCAGCGTTGAAGGAGGGTACAGAGCCTTGAGTGCGGGCTATGGCTACACCTTC.

V gene TRBV5-4 combines with J gene TRBJ1-1; maybe TRBD1 (5 bases). Germline loops: CDR1 SGHNT, CDR2 YYREEE (reference sequence). The CDR3 length is 15 residues. V was clipped by 1 base and J by 1 base, with 11 bases between them. CDR3 amino acids: CASSLLDNPNTEAFF. The CDR3, as DNA: TGTGCCAGCAGCTTGTTGGACAATCCGAACACTGAAGCTTTCTTT.